This T cell receptor beta chain was observed in a study of blood T cell repertoires in COVID-19. Study members were between 18 and 89 years old and lived in about two dozen US regions. V lost 7 bases, J lost 6 bases, and 3 bases stayed unmatched. The CDR3 spans 13 residues. CDR1 and CDR2 from the germline V gene are SNHLY and FYNNEI. Repertoires were generated with immunoSEQ multiplex PCR, while TCRdb's copy carries only in-frame clones and drops some. This repertoire shows 200,000 to 300,000 clones, 85% found once; its top ten account for about 9.1%. This clone came up a few times. The rearrangement links TRBV2 to TRBJ1-2; 12 bases match TRBD1. The sample consisted of PBMCs or T cells enriched from blood (not recorded which). The sequence was collected from a woman aged 50 to 65 with acute COVID-19. The CDR3 DNA sequence: TGTGCCAGCATTGGGACAGGGGGCCATGGCTACACCTTC. This translates into CASIGTGGHGYTF.